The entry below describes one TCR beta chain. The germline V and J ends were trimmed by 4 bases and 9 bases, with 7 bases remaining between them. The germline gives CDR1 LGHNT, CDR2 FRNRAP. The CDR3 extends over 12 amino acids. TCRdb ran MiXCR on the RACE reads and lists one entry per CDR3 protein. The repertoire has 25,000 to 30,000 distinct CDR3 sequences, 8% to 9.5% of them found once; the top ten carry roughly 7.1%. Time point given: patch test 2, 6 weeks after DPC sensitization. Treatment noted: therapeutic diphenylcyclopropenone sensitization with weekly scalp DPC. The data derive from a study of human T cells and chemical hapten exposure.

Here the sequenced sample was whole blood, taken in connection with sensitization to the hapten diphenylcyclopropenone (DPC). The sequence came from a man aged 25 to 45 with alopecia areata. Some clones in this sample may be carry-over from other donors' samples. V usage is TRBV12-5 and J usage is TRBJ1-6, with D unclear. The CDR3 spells CASGSPASPLHF. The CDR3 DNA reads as TGTGCTAGTGGTTCCCCCGCTTCACCCCTCCACTTT. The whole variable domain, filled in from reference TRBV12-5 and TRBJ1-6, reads DARVTQTPRHKVTEMGQEVTMRCQPILGHNTVFWYRQTMMQGLELLAYFRNRAPLDDSGMPKDRFSAEMPDATLATLKIQPSEPRDSAVYFCASGSPASPLHFGNGTRLTVT.